The next 7 T cell receptor beta chains were all read from a single sample in a study of CD8+CD57+ T cells in acquired aplastic anemia. The template used for profiling TCR beta VDJ and CDR3 was genomic DNA. TCRdb itself ran the reads through MiXCR, one entry per CDR3 protein. The sample includes around 190,000 distinct CDR3 sequences, 50% to 55% of them seen just once. Sequencing was performed on sorted CD4+, CD8+, or CD8+CD57+ T cells (not recorded which) from PBMCs. The receptors shown here come from a human donor in good health, serving as a control.

This clonotype was recorded at least ten times. The chain combines TRBV7-6 with TRBJ1-5; D ambiguous. V gave up 0 bases and J gave up 11 bases, with 11 bases separating them. CDR3 length equals 13 residues. From germline, CDR1 is SGHVS and CDR2 FNYEAQ. The DNA for the CDR3 is TGTGCCAGCAGCTTAGCCGTGCTCGGAGCCCAGCATTTT. As protein: CASSLAVLGAQHF.

CDR3: CASSASGGDAYNEQFF. Written as DNA, the CDR3 is TGTGCCAGCAGCGCTAGCGGGGGGGACGCCTACAATGAGCAGTTCTTC. The V gene is TRBV9, the J gene TRBJ2-1; TRBD2 matches 12 bases. The CDR3 runs to 16 residues. V shed 3 bases and J 2 bases; nucleotides not matched to a gene: 3. Germline CDR1 is SGDLS and CDR2 is YYNGEE.

This clonotype came up a few times. The chain uses TRBV2 and TRBJ2-7; D not resolved. CDR1 SNHLY and CDR2 FYNNEI come from the germline V gene. The CDR3 is 12 amino acids. V lost 1 base to trimming and J lost 3 bases, with 4 bases between them. The CDR3 DNA reads TGTGCCAGCAGTGAAGGAGGCTACGAGCAGTACTTC. This encodes CASSEGGYEQYF.

The rearrangement joins TRBV7-2 to TRBJ2-7, with a weak D call TRBD1 (6 bases). V was cut by 2 bases and J by 4 bases, with 15 bases left in between. In germline, CDR1 is SGHTA, CDR2 FQGNSA. CDR3 size: 15 residues. The CDR3 region is CASSLRAGVAYEQYF. The DNA of the CDR3 is TGTGCCAGCAGCTTAAGGGCAGGGGTGGCGTACGAGCAGTACTTC. Supplemented by reference TRBV7-2 and TRBJ2-7, the full variable domain reads GAGVSQSPSNKVTEKGKDVELRCDPISGHTALYWYRQSLGQGLEFLIYFQGNSAPDKSGLPSDRFSAERTGGSVSTLTIQRTQQEDSAVYLCASSLRAGVAYEQYFGPGTRLTVT.

This clonotype was seen many times. The V and J genes are TRBV11-1 and TRBJ2-3; 12 bases align to TRBD2. The germline gives CDR1 SGHAT, CDR2 FQDESV (reference sequence). The CDR3 spans 15 residues. V was pared by 6 bases and J by 6 bases, with 7 bases of the junction left unmatched. CDR3 sequence (DNA): TGTGCCAGCAGTCCTAGCGGGGGGGCCTGGGATACGCAGTATTTT. Translation: CASSPSGGAWDTQYF.

The rearrangement links TRBV7-8 to TRBJ2-3; D gene uncertain. Per the germline V gene, CDR1 is SGHVS and CDR2 is FQNEAQ. V was cut by 9 bases and J by 4 bases, with 17 bases left in between. The CDR3 totals 14 residues. The CDR3 protein is CASNQVFGPDTQYF. For the CDR3, the DNA is TGTGCCAGTAACCAGGTTTTTGGCCCAGATACGCAGTATTTT.

In its sample, this clonotype was seen many times. V and J are TRBV7-9 and TRBJ2-1; 8 nucleotides line up with TRBD2. The CDR3 totals 15 residues. The trim removed 4 bases at V and 0 bases at J, leaving 2 bases unmatched. Per germline, CDR1 SEHNR and CDR2 FQNEAQ (reference sequence). The CDR3: CASSSAGASYNEQFF. The CDR3 DNA sequence: TGTGCCAGCAGCTCAGCGGGGGCCTCCTACAATGAGCAGTTCTTC.